These T cell receptor beta chains were read from a single sample in a study of shared clonotypes between healthy human individuals. Here immunoSEQ multiplex PCR was the method, and the copy in TCRdb shows in-frame clones only, minus some. Here the sample spans approximately 1,500,000 clones, roughly 96% being singletons. The sample comprised naive CD4+ T cells sorted from blood. These receptors originate from a man under 40 in good health. CDR3s leave out the opening cysteine and the closing phenylalanine or tryptophan. Fields, in order: J gene, V gene, CDR3 protein.

>TRBJ2-7|TRBV10-2
ASIAGWPQNSYEQY
>TRBJ2-3|TRBV2
ASRRTGPSTDTQY
>TRBJ1-2|TRBV5-1
ASSSVDRTNYGYT
>TRBJ2-1|TRBV5-1
ASSLAGTGLNEQF
>TRBJ1-3|TRBV27
ASRPTAGNTIY
>TRBJ1-2|TRBV5-5
ASSLGMGQGAIGYT
>TRBJ2-7|TRBV7-2
ASSSRGERVTPYEQY
>TRBJ2-1|TRBV9
ASSVVGQGSSEQF
>TRBJ2-3|TRBV10-1
ASSERGGQPGDTQY
>TRBJ2-7|TRBV15
ATSRGGTGTYEQY
>TRBJ1-5|TRBV5-1
ASSPDRGDQPQH
>TRBJ2-4|TRBV7-2
ASSSIALAVHKNIQY
>TRBJ2-1|TRBV5-1
ASSISDTNSYNEQF
>TRBJ1-5|TRBV19
ASSIGSASGGPQH
>TRBJ1-5|TRBV25-1
ASSDPGQPQH
>TRBJ2-5|TRBV9
ASSVGQGGETQY
>TRBJ2-4|TRBV10-3
AISESGLVGGRAKNIQY
>TRBJ1-2|TRBV10-3
AISARQNNYGYT
>TRBJ2-2|TRBV10-1
ASSGTAGELF
>TRBJ1-3|TRBV20-1
SARHGDTIY
>TRBJ2-5|TRBV4-1
ASSPTSGRETQY
>TRBJ2-2|TRBV2
ASGPDRGAGELF
>TRBJ1-2|TRBV5-1
ASSLFGPDDLT
>TRBJ2-7|TRBV5-8
ASSSQHYEQY
>TRBJ2-7|TRBV27
ASSPSGRSHEQY
>TRBJ2-2|TRBV9
ASSVALGLAGERTGELF
>TRBJ2-5|TRBV2
ASNLLGQETQY
>TRBJ2-3|TRBV10-2
ASSALKGQTSTDTQY
>TRBJ2-5|TRBV25-1
ASSEYRDTETQY
>TRBJ1-1|TRBV7-3
ASSLLGPNTEAF
>TRBJ1-5|TRBV5-4
ASSKGGDQPQH
>TRBJ2-2|TRBV27
ASSYRDRAGTGELF
>TRBJ1-1|TRBV2
ASSVLNTEAF
>TRBJ2-3|TRBV19
ASSILGRQDTQY
>TRBJ2-7|TRBV15
ATSSAGVYEQY
>TRBJ2-7|TRBV18
ASSPRQGTFGDEQY
>TRBJ1-5|TRBV5-4
ASSLQGGNQPQH
>TRBJ1-5|TRBV19
ASSKTGTGSSNQH
>TRBJ2-7|TRBV5-1
ASSSASGATYEQY
>TRBJ1-5|TRBV11-2
ASSSLKGQGDQPQH
>TRBJ2-1|TRBV5-6
ASSQRGLAGSYNEQF
>TRBJ2-7|TRBV11-2
ASSLGRLAINEQY
>TRBJ2-1|TRBV28
ASTSVEAGTNNEQF
>TRBJ2-3|TRBV28
ASSQRHAGDTQY
>TRBJ2-3|TRBV27
ASSLLGPSTDTQY
>TRBJ2-2|TRBV5-1
ASSLWRRLEGQAMNTGELF
>TRBJ2-3|TRBV5-1
ASSPNRVGLTDTQY
>TRBJ1-5|TRBV29-1
SVEGERTAR
>TRBJ2-7|TRBV25-1
ASSEWGAGIYEQY
>TRBJ2-2|TRBV7-3
ASSLGLAGGLIWTGELF
>TRBJ2-7|TRBV28
ASTSGTGGYEQY
>TRBJ1-1|TRBV9
ASSVVDGNTEAF
>TRBJ1-3|TRBV7-6
ASSFVSLSGNTIY
>TRBJ2-7|TRBV9
ASSVATSGAYEQY